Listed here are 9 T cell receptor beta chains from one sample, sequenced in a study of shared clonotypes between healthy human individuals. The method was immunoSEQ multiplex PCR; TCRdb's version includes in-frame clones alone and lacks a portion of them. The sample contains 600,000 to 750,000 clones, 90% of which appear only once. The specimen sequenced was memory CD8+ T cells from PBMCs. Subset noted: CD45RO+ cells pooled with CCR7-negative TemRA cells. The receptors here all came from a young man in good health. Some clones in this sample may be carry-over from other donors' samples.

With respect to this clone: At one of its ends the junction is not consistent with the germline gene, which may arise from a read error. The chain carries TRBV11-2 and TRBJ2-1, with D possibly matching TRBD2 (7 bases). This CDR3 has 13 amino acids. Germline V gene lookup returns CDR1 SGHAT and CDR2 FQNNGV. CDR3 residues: CASSLVGGGPSVF. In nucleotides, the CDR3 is TGTGCCAGCAGCTTAGTAGGGGGAGGGCCCTCGGTCTTC.

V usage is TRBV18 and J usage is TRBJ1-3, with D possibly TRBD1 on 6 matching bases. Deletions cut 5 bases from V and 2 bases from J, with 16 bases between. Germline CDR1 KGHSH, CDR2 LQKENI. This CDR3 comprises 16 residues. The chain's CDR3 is CASSSGPTGPGNTIYF. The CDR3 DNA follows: TGTGCCAGCTCATCTGGACCGACAGGACCTGGAAACACCATATATTTT.

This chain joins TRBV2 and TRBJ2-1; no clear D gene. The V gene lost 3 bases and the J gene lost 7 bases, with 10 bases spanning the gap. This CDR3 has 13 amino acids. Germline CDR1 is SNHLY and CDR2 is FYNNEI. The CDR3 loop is CASSDLPGNEQFF. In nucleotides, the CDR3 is TGTGCCAGCAGTGATCTGCCTGGTAATGAGCAGTTCTTC.

Written as DNA, the CDR3 is TGTGCCAGCAGCTTAGCGCAATTTGCTCTCTATCCCGGCTACACCTTC. It translates to CASSLAQFALYPGYTF. The V and J genes are TRBV7-6 and TRBJ1-2; the D is unclear. V was clipped by 0 bases and J by 8 bases, with 19 bases between them. CDR1 and CDR2 (germline): SGHVS, FNYEAQ. The length of the CDR3 is 16 residues.

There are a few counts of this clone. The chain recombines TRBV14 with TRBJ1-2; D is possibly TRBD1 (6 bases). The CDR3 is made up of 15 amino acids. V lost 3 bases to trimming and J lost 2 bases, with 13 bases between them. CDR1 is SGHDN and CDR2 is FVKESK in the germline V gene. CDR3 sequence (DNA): TGTGCCAGCAGCCACCCTGACGGGACAAACTATGGCTACACCTTC. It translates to CASSHPDGTNYGYTF.

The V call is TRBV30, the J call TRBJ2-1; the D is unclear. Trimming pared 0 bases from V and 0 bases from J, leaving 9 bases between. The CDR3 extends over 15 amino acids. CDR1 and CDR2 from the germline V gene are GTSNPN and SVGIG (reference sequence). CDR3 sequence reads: CAWSVRQSSYNEQFF. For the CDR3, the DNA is TGTGCCTGGAGTGTAAGGCAGAGCTCCTACAATGAGCAGTTCTTC.

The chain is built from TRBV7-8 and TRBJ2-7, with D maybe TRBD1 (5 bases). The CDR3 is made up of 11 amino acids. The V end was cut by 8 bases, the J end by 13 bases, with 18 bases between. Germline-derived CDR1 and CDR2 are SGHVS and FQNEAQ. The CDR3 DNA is TGTGCCAGCGGCCCCCTCCGGACACCTTACTTC. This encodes CASGPLRTPYF.

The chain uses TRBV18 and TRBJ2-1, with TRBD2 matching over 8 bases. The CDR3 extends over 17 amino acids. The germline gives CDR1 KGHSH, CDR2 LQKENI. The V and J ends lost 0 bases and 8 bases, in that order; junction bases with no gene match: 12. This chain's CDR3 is CASSPPQVQREIDEQFF. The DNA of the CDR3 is TGTGCCAGCTCACCACCGCAAGTCCAGCGGGAGATAGATGAGCAGTTCTTC.

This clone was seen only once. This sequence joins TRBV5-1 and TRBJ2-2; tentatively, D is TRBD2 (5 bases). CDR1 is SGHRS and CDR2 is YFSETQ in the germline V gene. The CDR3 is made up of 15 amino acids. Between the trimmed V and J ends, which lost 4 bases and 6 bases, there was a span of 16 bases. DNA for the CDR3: TGCGCCAGCAGCCGTGTGGACTGGACCCCCGGGGAGCTGTTTTTT. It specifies CASSRVDWTPGELFF.